Below, 21 T cell receptor beta chains from the same sample are listed, as sequenced in a study of cytotoxic CD8 clonotypes in ibrutinib-treated CLL. The table came from immunoSEQ multiplex PCR; TCRdb's copy has only in-frame clones and leaves some out. The sample holds about 140,000 clones, about 84% seen once. The sequenced sample was PBMCs, obtained after 36 months of ibrutinib treatment. Receptors were obtained from a human donor with chronic lymphocytic leukemia.

The rearrangement joins TRBV2 to TRBJ2-7; D possibly corresponds to TRBD2 (5 bases). Germline CDR1 SNHLY, CDR2 FYNNEI. Trimming stripped 9 bases from V and 3 bases from J, with 12 bases between. The CDR3 length is 12 residues. The CDR3 reads CASGIGGYEQYF. Written as DNA, the CDR3 is TGTGCCAGTGGTATAGGAGGCTACGAGCAGTACTTC.

This chain links TRBV5-1 with TRBJ2-3; TRBD2 aligns across 10 bases. Germline trimming cut 7 bases from V and 2 bases from J; bases unmatched to any gene: 4. Germline values: CDR1 SGHRS, CDR2 YFSETQ. The CDR3 is made up of 14 amino acids. CDR3 sequence reads: CASLAGGNTDTQYF. The CDR3 DNA is TGCGCCAGCTTAGCGGGGGGCAACACAGATACGCAGTATTTT.

The chain links TRBV13 to TRBJ2-7, with 8 bases matching TRBD2. Trimming took 3 bases from V and 5 from J; bases not matched to a gene: 12. The CDR3 length is 16 residues. CDR1 and CDR2 from the germline V gene are PRHDT and FYEKMQ (reference sequence). The CDR3 DNA is TGTGCCAGCAGCTTGGTGCCGGGACTAGGGTCGGACGAGCAGTACTTC. It yields the protein CASSLVPGLGSDEQYF.

This clone has only one observation. The V gene is TRBV29-1, the J gene TRBJ2-3; D may be TRBD1 or TRBD2 (5 bases each). The CDR3 totals 14 residues. Germline CDR1 reads SQVTM; CDR2 reads ANQGSEA. Trimming left V 0 bases short and J 2 bases short, with 9 bases between. CDR3 region: CSVEEGVPTDTQYF. CDR3 DNA: TGCAGCGTTGAAGAGGGGGTCCCCACAGATACGCAGTATTTT.

The V call is TRBV2, the J call TRBJ2-1, with 9 bases that match TRBD1. J gave up 9 bases and V 5 bases, and 17 bases lay outside the gene matches. The length of the CDR3 is 17 residues. CDR1 is SNHLY, CDR2 FYNNEI, per germline. The CDR3 reads CASSKRNRDRVSGEQFF. In DNA form, the CDR3 reads TGTGCCAGCAGTAAACGAAATCGGGACAGGGTTTCTGGTGAGCAGTTCTTC.

In its sample, this clone was seen once. This chain links TRBV28 with TRBJ1-2, with D maybe TRBD1 (5 bases). This CDR3 comprises 15 residues. V dropped 3 bases and J dropped 0 bases, with 11 bases sitting between them. In germline, CDR1 is MDHEN, CDR2 SYDVKM. The CDR3 region has the DNA TGTGCCAGCAGTTTTGACAGTCGTCCTAACTATGGCTACACCTTC. Residues: CASSFDSRPNYGYTF.

The chain links TRBV28 to TRBJ1-2; D ambiguous. V lost 4 bases and J 3 bases, leaving 9 bases between the germline ends. Germline V gene data show CDR1 as MDHEN and CDR2 as SYDVKM. CDR3 length: 13 amino acids. This CDR3 is CASSSLGDYGYTF. DNA for the CDR3: TGTGCCAGCAGTTCCCTAGGAGACTATGGCTACACCTTC.

This chain uses TRBV7-9 with TRBJ1-1, with D hard to call. The CDR3 is 13 residues long. V shed 2 bases and J shed 6 bases, with 10 bases lying between them. Germline loops: CDR1 SEHNR, CDR2 FQNEAQ (reference sequence). Written as DNA, the CDR3 is TGTGCCAGCAGCTTAACGATTTCCGCTGAAGCTTTCTTT. Its translation is CASSLTISAEAFF.

The chain employs TRBV18 and TRBJ2-1, with D possibly being TRBD1 (5 bases). This CDR3 has 15 amino acids. In germline, CDR1 is KGHSH, CDR2 LQKENI. V was clipped by 2 bases and J by 7 bases, with 15 bases between them. CDR3 nucleotides: TGTGCCAGCTCACCAAGGGCAGGGCAGTCGAATGAGCAGTTCTTC. This translates into CASSPRAGQSNEQFF.

This clone occurred a few times. The rearrangement joins TRBV6-5 to TRBJ1-2; 7 nucleotides line up with TRBD1. Germline CDR1 reads MNHEY; CDR2 reads SVGAGI. The CDR3 extends over 14 amino acids. The ends lost 7 bases at V and 0 bases at J; junction bases unmatched: 5. CDR3 sequence (DNA): TGTGCCAGCAAAGCAGGGGGAACTAACTATGGCTACACCTTC. The encoded protein is CASKAGGTNYGYTF.

This clone was detected only once. The chain joins TRBV29-1 to TRBJ2-3, with 8 positions matching TRBD2. J was trimmed by 1 base and V by 1 base; bases with no gene match: 1. The V gene's germline CDR1 is SQVTM and CDR2 ANQGSEA. The length of the CDR3 is 14 residues. The CDR3 coding sequence is TGCAGCGTTGAAGCGGGGGGGGGCACAGATACGCAGTATTTT. Translated, it gives CSVEAGGGTDTQYF.

The chain couples TRBV10-1 to TRBJ2-5; D gene unclear. Per the germline V gene, CDR1 is WNHNN and CDR2 is SYGVQD (reference sequence). V dropped 3 bases and J dropped 3 bases, with 8 bases sitting between them. This CDR3 has 13 amino acids. CDR3 sequence: CASSDLGKETQYF. DNA of the CDR3: TGCGCCAGCAGTGATCTAGGAAAAGAGACCCAGTACTTC.

The V call is TRBV7-9, the J call TRBJ2-5; possible D gene TRBD1, 5 bases. The V gene's germline CDR1 is SEHNR and CDR2 FQNEAQ (reference sequence). The CDR3 has 13 residues. Trimming removed 5 bases from V and 1 base from J, with 8 bases in between. The CDR3 DNA reads as TGTGCCAGCAGCCCTGACAGCCAAGAGACCCAGTACTTC. Translation: CASSPDSQETQYF.

This chain joins TRBV4-1 and TRBJ1-5; D gene uncertain. This CDR3 contains 15 residues. CDR1 MGHRA and CDR2 YSYEKL come from the germline V gene. The germline V and J ends were trimmed by 1 base and 3 bases, with 10 bases remaining between them. CDR3 residues: CASSQGPTYNQPQHF. The CDR3 DNA reads as TGCGCCAGCAGCCAAGGCCCGACCTACAATCAGCCCCAGCATTTT.

The CDR3 sequence: CASSPGAGELFF. The CDR3 DNA sequence: TGTGCCAGCAGCCCAGGGGCCGGGGAGCTGTTTTTT. V gene TRBV16 combines with J gene TRBJ2-2; possibly TRBD1 for D (6 bases). CDR1 and CDR2 (germline): KGHSY, FQNENV. Trimming shortened V by 4 bases and J by 6 bases, and 6 bases separated the two germline ends. The CDR3 is made up of 12 amino acids.

Regarding this clone: The germline gene is not matched at one end of the junction; a read error may be the cause. This chain's CDR3 is CASSSGPTSGTGF. DNA for the CDR3: TGTGCCAGCAGTTCCGGGCCGACTAGCGGGACGGGCTTC. The chain recombines TRBV28 with TRBJ2-7; 11 nucleotides agree with TRBD2. The CDR3 has 13 residues. Looked up from germline, CDR1 is MDHEN and CDR2 is SYDVKM.

The sample holds a few counts of this clone. This chain uses TRBV27 with TRBJ1-4; D is unresolved. The V end was cut by 3 bases, the J end by 2 bases, with 7 bases between. Looked up from germline, CDR1 is MNHEY and CDR2 is SMNVEV (reference sequence). This CDR3 spans 14 amino acids. CDR3 region: CASSFHGTNEKLFF. CDR3 sequence (DNA): TGTGCCAGCAGTTTTCACGGCACTAATGAAAAACTGTTTTTT.

The V gene is TRBV19, the J gene TRBJ1-5; D not certain. Trimming removed 3 bases from V and 11 bases from J, with 8 bases in between. Germline V gives CDR1 LNHDA, CDR2 SQIVND (reference sequence). This CDR3 contains 11 residues. The CDR3 bases are TGTGCCAGTAGTATCGGGAGGGCCCAGCATTTT. It encodes CASSIGRAQHF.

This clone was recorded only once. V gene TRBV14 combines with J gene TRBJ2-5, with D possibly called TRBD1 or TRBD2 (6 bases each). The CDR3 length is 15 residues. The germline gives CDR1 SGHDN, CDR2 FVKESK. V was clipped by 4 bases and J by 5 bases, with 17 bases between them. CDR3 sequence reads: CASSRFYTGRETQYF. The CDR3 coding sequence is TGTGCCAGCAGCCGCTTTTATACAGGGAGGGAGACCCAGTACTTC.

The gene calls are TRBV4-2 and TRBJ2-2; 12 nucleotides align to TRBD2. With 3 bases clipped from V and 5 bases from J, the junction kept 7 bases outside the gene matches. CDR1 is LGHNA, CDR2 YNFKEQ, per germline. CDR3 length equals 17 residues. CDR3 DNA: TGTGCCAGCAGCCACACTTCTAGCGGGAGGGTGACCGGGGAGCTGTTTTTT. Translated: CASSHTSSGRVTGELFF.

The genes are TRBV19 and TRBJ2-5; D possibly corresponds to TRBD1 (5 bases). Trimming took off 1 base at V and 3 bases at J, with 12 bases between the two ends. The CDR3 spans 15 residues. CDR1 LNHDA and CDR2 SQIVND come from the germline V gene (reference sequence). CDR3 coding DNA: TGTGCCAGTAGTATAGGCCAGACAGCTAAAGAGACCCAGTACTTC. Protein: CASSIGQTAKETQYF. Supplemented by reference TRBV19 and TRBJ2-5, the full variable domain reads DGGITQSPKYLFRKEGQNVTLSCEQNLNHDAMYWYRQDPGQGLRLIYYSQIVNDFQKGDIAEGYSVSREKKESFPLTVTSAQKNPTAFYLCASSIGQTAKETQYFGPGTRLLVL.